This entry lists 23 T cell receptor beta chains sequenced from one sample in a study of T cells in Graves' hyperthyroidism and ophthalmopathy. Amplification targeted TCR beta CDR3 regions from RNA transcripts. The HTBI primer set drove a first-round RT-PCR of the TCR CDR3. One entry per CDR3 protein, called by TCRdb with MiXCR from the multiplex PCR reads. Of about 600,000 distinct CDR3 sequences listed, roughly 14% are singletons. The source material was blood. The receptors were sampled from a woman in her 50s with Graves' ophthalmopathy.

The sample holds a few counts of this clonotype. The chain joins TRBV28 to TRBJ1-5; D not certain. With 7 bases removed from V and 5 bases from J, the gap between germline ends came to 15 bases. CDR3 length: 14 amino acids. The germline V gene encodes CDR1 MDHEN and CDR2 SYDVKM. The CDR3 DNA reads TGTGCCAGCAAGGTATCTCTGGCTGATCAGCCCCAGCATTTT. It codes for CASKVSLADQPQHF.

This clonotype was observed at least ten times. This rearrangement joins TRBV3-1 to TRBJ1-5; TRBD1 matches 8 bases. Germline V gene lookup returns CDR1 LGHDT and CDR2 YNNKEL (reference sequence). Trimming cost V 2 bases and J 4 bases; bases outside gene matches: 4. The CDR3 is 15 residues long. The CDR3 loop is CASSQQDRENQPQHF. In DNA, the CDR3 is TGTGCCAGCAGCCAACAGGACAGGGAGAATCAGCCCCAGCATTTT.

Many counts were recorded for this clonotype. V usage is TRBV5-1 and J usage is TRBJ2-2; 7 bases match TRBD2. V trimming: 1 base; J trimming: 3 bases; junction bases outside the gene matches: 6. Germline CDR1 is SGHRS and CDR2 is YFSETQ. There are 16 residues in the CDR3. The CDR3 DNA follows: TGCGCCAGCAGCTTGAGGTCTAGCGGAGACACCGGGGAGCTGTTTTTT. It translates to CASSLRSSGDTGELFF.

This clonotype has at least ten counts. The V gene is TRBV7-2, the J gene TRBJ2-6, with TRBD1 matching over 7 bases. The CDR3 is 18 amino acids. V lost 3 bases to trimming and J lost 0 bases; unmatched junction nucleotides: 8. Germline V gives CDR1 SGHTA, CDR2 FQGNSA. Written as DNA, the CDR3 is TGTGCCAGCAGCTTGCCGAAGGGGGCCCCCTCTGGGGCCAACGTCCTGACTTTC. Protein: CASSLPKGAPSGANVLTF.

The chain employs TRBV6-1 and TRBJ2-3; D is perhaps TRBD1 or TRBD2 (5 bases each). Germline values: CDR1 MNHNS, CDR2 SASEGT. The V end was cut by 6 bases, the J end by 0 bases, with 22 bases between. The CDR3 is made up of 18 amino acids. CDR3 coding DNA: TGTGCCAGCAGCCGCGCCCGGGACCACCTTGCTAGCACAGATACGCAGTATTTT. This sequence encodes CASSRARDHLASTDTQYF.

This sequence joins TRBV5-5 and TRBJ2-5; D call uncertain. The V gene's germline CDR1 is SGHKS and CDR2 YYEKEE (reference sequence). Trimming left V 0 bases short and J 4 bases short, with 7 bases between. CDR3 length equals 13 residues. The DNA for the CDR3 is TGTGCCAGCAGCTTGGACCCCAGAGAGACCCAGTACTTC. Its translation is CASSLDPRETQYF.

This clonotype was observed a handful of times. The rearrangement joins TRBV4-3 to TRBJ2-1; TRBD1 agrees at 7 bases. CDR3 length: 17 amino acids. Germline lookup yields CDR1 LGHNA and CDR2 YSLEER. Trimming at V came to 0 bases and at J to 9 bases, leaving 14 bases not matched to a gene. Written as DNA, the CDR3 is TGCGCCAGCAGCCAAGATTCTGCGACAGGGAGTTATGGTGAGCAGTTCTTC. This translates into CASSQDSATGSYGEQFF.

This clonotype appeared many times. The CDR3 reads CASSTTGRGLRVKFF. The CDR3 bases are TGCGCCAGCAGCACGACCGGCCGTGGACTCAGGGTTAAGTTCTTC. The rearrangement links TRBV5-1 to TRBJ2-1; D assignment may be TRBD1 or TRBD2 (5 bases each). The CDR3 is 15 residues long. Germline V gene lookup returns CDR1 SGHRS and CDR2 YFSETQ. V gave up 4 bases and J gave up 14 bases, with 25 bases separating them.

This clonotype was found many times. The V call is TRBV11-2, the J call TRBJ1-5; D not resolved. Germline lookup yields CDR1 SGHAT and CDR2 FQNNGV. The CDR3 consists of 14 residues. Trimming took 3 bases from V and 3 from J, leaving 9 bases between them. The CDR3 region has the DNA TGTGCCAGCAGCTTGGAGGCGACCAATCAGCCCCAGCATTTT. Protein product: CASSLEATNQPQHF.

This clonotype has a count of ten or more. J is TRBJ2-1 and V is TRBV19; 12 nucleotides match TRBD2. V shed 4 bases and J 4 bases; nucleotides not matched to a gene: 11. In germline, CDR1 is LNHDA, CDR2 SQIVND (reference sequence). The CDR3 contains 18 residues. CDR3 sequence: CASSTFSTSGRGYNEQFF. The CDR3 DNA sequence: TGTGCCAGTAGTACCTTCTCGACTAGCGGGAGAGGGTACAATGAGCAGTTCTTC.

The chain links TRBV10-3 to TRBJ2-2; 11 positions match TRBD2. The CDR3 runs to 14 residues. Germline CDR1 is ENHRY and CDR2 is SYGVKD. V gave up 6 bases and J gave up 3 bases; unmatched junction bases: 0. CDR3 DNA: TGTGCCATCAGACTAGCGGGAGACACCGGGGAGCTGTTTTTT. Amino acid sequence: CAIRLAGDTGELFF.

Concerning this clonotype: Since a much larger clone is just one base distant, this may be a read error. This chain connects TRBV6-1 to TRBJ1-5; D ambiguous. The CDR3 is made up of 14 amino acids. CDR1 is MNHNS, CDR2 SASEGT, per germline. The CDR3 bases are TGTGCCCGCAGTCCGGGCCCCAAAAATCAGCCCCAGCATTTT. This sequence encodes CARSPGPKNQPQHF.

Worth noting for this clonotype: A much larger clone lies a single base off, so this may be a read error. The chain carries TRBV5-1 and TRBJ2-3; D is possibly TRBD2 (5 bases). V lost 4 bases to trimming and J lost 5 bases, with 20 bases between them. Germline lookup yields CDR1 SGHRS and CDR2 YFSETQ. CDR3 size: 16 residues. The CDR3 reads CASSPSDSALIDTQYF. In DNA, the CDR3 is TGCGCCAGCAGCCCATCGGACTCAGCGCTCATAGATACGCAGTATTTT.

In its sample, this clonotype was seen many times. The chain has TRBV5-1 and TRBJ2-7, with 12 bases fitting TRBD1. This CDR3 has 14 residues. V lost 7 bases, J lost 5 bases, and 7 bases stayed unmatched. Germline CDR1 is SGHRS and CDR2 is YFSETQ. The CDR3 coding sequence is TGCGCCAGCTCCTCAGGGACAGGGGGCAACGAGCAGTACTTC. Translation gives CASSSGTGGNEQYF.

This chain connects TRBV27 to TRBJ1-2; no definite D call. Germline CDR1 and CDR2: MNHEY and SMNVEV (reference sequence). The CDR3 covers 14 residues. V lost 2 bases to trimming and J lost 5 bases, with 12 bases between them. This CDR3 reads CASSLTPSEYGYTF. The CDR3 DNA follows: TGTGCCAGCAGTTTAACCCCAAGTGAATATGGCTACACCTTC.

Many counts were recorded for this clonotype. This sequence joins TRBV7-2 and TRBJ2-2; 7 nucleotides agree with TRBD2. The J segment lost 1 base and the V segment lost 5 bases, leaving 7 bases of the junction unmatched. The CDR3 has 16 residues. Germline V gene sequence: CDR1 SGHTA, CDR2 FQGNSA. The CDR3 DNA follows: TGTGCCAGCAGCCCGTGGGCTAGCGGGAACACCGGGGAGCTGTTTTTT. Translating gives CASSPWASGNTGELFF.

The CDR3: CASSLGDSLYQETQYF. The CDR3 DNA sequence: TGTGCCAGCAGCTTGGGGGACTCGCTGTACCAAGAGACCCAGTACTTC. The chain uses TRBV11-3 and TRBJ2-5; maybe TRBD2 (6 bases). Trimming cost V 3 bases and J 0 bases, with 14 bases left between them. CDR3 length equals 16 residues. CDR1 SGHNT and CDR2 YENEEA come from the germline V gene.

This clonotype was counted ten times or more. The V gene is TRBV6-2 or TRBV6-3, the J gene TRBJ2-7; possible D gene TRBD2, 5 bases. CDR1 is MNHEY and CDR2 is SVGEGT in the germline V gene. The CDR3 is 14 residues long. V was trimmed by 2 bases and J by 5 bases, leaving 13 bases between them. In DNA form, the CDR3 reads TGTGCCAGCAGTTACGGGCGGGCCGGGAACGAGCAGTACTTC. This sequence encodes CASSYGRAGNEQYF.

The V call is TRBV20-1, the J call TRBJ1-3, with 9 positions matching TRBD1. Germline CDR1 reads DFQATT; CDR2 reads SNEGSKA (reference sequence). The CDR3 extends over 14 amino acids. V shed 0 bases and J 6 bases; nucleotides not matched to a gene: 3. Written as DNA, the CDR3 is TGCAGTGCTAGAGAAGGGACAGGGATAAACACCATATATTTT. This gives the protein CSAREGTGINTIYF.

Here the CDR3 DNA reads TGTGCCACCAGCAGAGATCCAGGGTGGGGTTCACCCCTCCACTTT. It codes for CATSRDPGWGSPLHF. V is TRBV15 and J is TRBJ1-6; possibly TRBD1 for D (5 bases). CDR1 and CDR2 (germline): LNHNV, YYDKDF (reference sequence). Trimming cost V 0 bases and J 9 bases, with 12 bases left between them. The CDR3 sequence is 15 residues long.

There are many counts of this clonotype. The V gene is TRBV7-2, the J gene TRBJ2-7; D is perhaps TRBD1 (5 bases). V lost 1 base and J 2 bases, leaving 9 bases between the germline ends. CDR3 size: 14 residues. The germline gives CDR1 SGHTA, CDR2 FQGNSA. The CDR3 loop is CASSLEQGAYEQYF. The CDR3, as DNA: TGTGCCAGCAGCTTAGAGCAGGGTGCCTACGAGCAGTACTTC.

This rearrangement joins TRBV5-5 to TRBJ2-2, with 8 nucleotides matching TRBD1. Germline loops: CDR1 SGHKS, CDR2 YYEKEE (reference sequence). The J segment lost 9 bases and the V segment lost 4 bases, leaving 11 bases of the junction unmatched. The CDR3 has 15 amino acids. This chain's CDR3 is CASSQGAIDGRELFF. The CDR3 DNA is TGTGCCAGCAGCCAGGGGGCCATAGATGGGAGGGAGCTGTTTTTT. Combining the CDR3 with reference TRBV5-5 and TRBJ2-2 gives the whole variable domain DAGVTQSPTHLIKTRGQQVTLRCSPISGHKSVSWYQQVLGQGPQFIFQYYEKEERGRGNFPDRFSARQFPNYSSELNVNALLLGDSALYLCASSQGAIDGRELFFGEGSRLTVL.

This clonotype was recorded many times. V gene TRBV28 combines with J gene TRBJ2-1; 9 bases fit TRBD2. With V trimmed by 5 bases and J by 8 bases, 7 bases remained unmatched. The CDR3 has 14 amino acids. Germline V gene data show CDR1 as MDHEN and CDR2 as SYDVKM. CDR3 nucleotide sequence: TGTGCCAGCAGTCCTCTAGCGGGGCCACATGAGCAGTTCTTC. As protein: CASSPLAGPHEQFF. The full variable domain, with the rest looked up from reference TRBV28 and TRBJ2-1, is DVKVTQSSRYLVKRTGEKVFLECVQDMDHENMFWYRQDPGLGLRLIYFSYDVKMKEKGDIPEGYSVSREKKERFSLILESASTNQTSMYLCASSPLAGPHEQFFGPGTRLTVL.